A selection of T cell receptor beta chains follows, all from one sample in a study of technical replicates of blood from a handful of donors. Using immunoSEQ multiplex PCR, the repertoire was profiled, and TCRdb retains in-frame clones only, with some absent. The sample has more than 65,000 clones, 85% to 95% seen once. Material: T cells isolated from PBMCs. The receptors originated from a human donor in good health. Both conserved end residues are part of each CDR3. Each record gives: J gene, D gene, V gene, clone size, CDR3 protein, CDR3 DNA. The D gene is left open where the match is weak. Clone size appears in some rows only: once, few, many, or a class for an expanded clone.

j_call: TRBJ1-2; d_call: -; v_call: TRBV21-1; clone_size: -; cdr3_aa: CASSKDIGLNYGYTF; cdr3_nt: TGTGCCAGCAGCAAGGACATTGGCTTAAACTATGGCTACACCTTC
j_call: TRBJ1-2; d_call: TRBD1; v_call: TRBV25-1; clone_size: once; cdr3_aa: CASSNQDRYYGYTF; cdr3_nt: TGTGCCAGCAGCAACCAGGACAGGTACTATGGCTACACCTTC
j_call: TRBJ2-5; d_call: TRBD1; v_call: TRBV9; clone_size: -; cdr3_aa: CASSTQGAVPETQYF; cdr3_nt: TGTGCCAGCAGCACACAGGGGGCTGTCCCAGAGACCCAGTACTTC
j_call: TRBJ1-5; d_call: -; v_call: TRBV15; clone_size: few; cdr3_aa: CATSRDSGRDQPQHF; cdr3_nt: TGTGCCACCAGCAGAGATTCGGGGAGGGATCAGCCCCAGCATTTT
j_call: TRBJ2-3; d_call: TRBD2; v_call: TRBV9; clone_size: -; cdr3_aa: CASSVVSSGGTDTQYF; cdr3_nt: TGTGCCAGCAGCGTAGTTAGTAGCGGGGGCACAGATACGCAGTATTTT
j_call: TRBJ1-1; d_call: -; v_call: TRBV27; clone_size: -; cdr3_aa: CASSLVEGRAYTEAFF; cdr3_nt: TGTGCCAGCAGTTTAGTTGAAGGCAGGGCCTACACTGAAGCTTTCTTT
j_call: TRBJ2-2; d_call: -; v_call: TRBV2; clone_size: -; cdr3_aa: CASTFTGELFF; cdr3_nt: TGTGCCAGCACTTTCACCGGGGAGCTGTTTTTT
j_call: TRBJ2-7; d_call: -; v_call: TRBV9; clone_size: -; cdr3_aa: CASSPRFEAREQYF; cdr3_nt: TGTGCCAGCAGCCCCCGTTTTGAAGCGCGGGAGCAGTACTTC
j_call: TRBJ1-4; d_call: TRBD1; v_call: TRBV6-5; clone_size: -; cdr3_aa: CASSVDRVFGKLFF; cdr3_nt: TGTGCCAGCAGTGTGGACAGGGTGTTCGGAAAACTGTTTTTT
j_call: TRBJ1-2; d_call: TRBD1; v_call: TRBV7-9; clone_size: -; cdr3_aa: CASSHSGTGDRGYTF; cdr3_nt: TGTGCCAGCAGCCATTCCGGGACAGGGGATAGGGGCTACACCTTC
j_call: TRBJ2-1; d_call: TRBD1; v_call: TRBV11-2; clone_size: -; cdr3_aa: CASSSRQGRGYNEQFF; cdr3_nt: TGTGCCAGCAGCTCTAGACAGGGAAGGGGGTACAATGAGCAGTTCTTC
j_call: TRBJ2-5; d_call: TRBD2; v_call: TRBV2; clone_size: -; cdr3_aa: CASSPGGETQYF; cdr3_nt: TGTGCCAGCAGCCCGGGGGGGGAGACCCAGTACTTC
j_call: TRBJ2-2; d_call: -; v_call: TRBV5-1; clone_size: -; cdr3_aa: CASSATAGELFF; cdr3_nt: TGCGCCAGCAGCGCAACAGCCGGGGAGCTGTTTTTT
j_call: TRBJ2-7; d_call: TRBD2; v_call: TRBV5-1; clone_size: once; cdr3_aa: CASSLGLAGEFHEQYF; cdr3_nt: TGCGCCAGCAGCTTGGGGCTAGCGGGAGAGTTCCACGAGCAGTACTTC
j_call: TRBJ2-1; d_call: -; v_call: TRBV5-4; clone_size: -; cdr3_aa: CASSLSRGSSYNEQFF; cdr3_nt: TGTGCCAGCAGCTTGAGCAGGGGAAGCTCCTACAATGAGCAGTTCTTC
j_call: TRBJ2-3; d_call: TRBD2; v_call: TRBV5-4; clone_size: -; cdr3_aa: CASSLAPAGSTDTQYF; cdr3_nt: TGTGCCAGCAGCTTGGCCCCAGCGGGGAGCACAGATACGCAGTATTTT
j_call: TRBJ2-7; d_call: -; v_call: TRBV5-8; clone_size: -; cdr3_aa: CASSFVQGSEQYF; cdr3_nt: TGTGCCAGCAGCTTTGTACAGGGCTCCGAGCAGTACTTC
j_call: TRBJ2-1; d_call: TRBD1; v_call: TRBV4-3; clone_size: -; cdr3_aa: CASSQVWDEGQAREQFF; cdr3_nt: TGCGCCAGCAGCCAAGTGTGGGATGAAGGACAGGCAAGGGAGCAGTTCTTC
j_call: TRBJ1-1; d_call: -; v_call: TRBV19; clone_size: -; cdr3_aa: CASSIGVVNTEAFF; cdr3_nt: TGTGCCAGTAGTATCGGGGTTGTGAACACTGAAGCTTTCTTT
j_call: TRBJ2-7; d_call: TRBD2; v_call: TRBV28; clone_size: -; cdr3_aa: CASSGISGSAYEQYF; cdr3_nt: TGTGCCAGCTCAGGAATTAGCGGGAGCGCCTACGAGCAGTACTTC
j_call: TRBJ2-7; d_call: TRBD1; v_call: TRBV27; clone_size: -; cdr3_aa: CASSLGQGSYEQYF; cdr3_nt: TGTGCCAGCAGTTTGGGACAGGGCTCCTACGAGCAGTACTTC
j_call: TRBJ2-3; d_call: TRBD2; v_call: TRBV27; clone_size: -; cdr3_aa: CASSLYTSGASTDTQYF; cdr3_nt: TGTGCCAGCAGTTTATACACTAGCGGGGCTAGCACAGATACGCAGTATTTT
j_call: TRBJ1-2; d_call: -; v_call: TRBV28; clone_size: -; cdr3_aa: CASSFLVGGYGYTF; cdr3_nt: TGTGCCAGCAGTTTCTTAGTAGGCGGCTATGGCTACACCTTC
j_call: TRBJ1-2; d_call: TRBD1; v_call: TRBV13; clone_size: -; cdr3_aa: CASSLSWGQGENRRDYGYTF; cdr3_nt: TGTGCCAGCAGCTTAAGTTGGGGACAGGGAGAGAATAGAAGAGATTATGGCTACACCTTC
j_call: TRBJ2-2; d_call: TRBD1; v_call: TRBV27; clone_size: -; cdr3_aa: CASTKGQANTGELFF; cdr3_nt: TGTGCCAGCACAAAGGGACAGGCGAACACCGGGGAGCTGTTTTTT
j_call: TRBJ1-1; d_call: -; v_call: TRBV29-1; clone_size: -; cdr3_aa: CSVRGGTEAFF; cdr3_nt: TGCAGCGTTCGGGGGGGCACTGAAGCTTTCTTT
j_call: TRBJ2-1; d_call: TRBD1; v_call: TRBV6-5; clone_size: -; cdr3_aa: CASSSPGQGMRIEQFF; cdr3_nt: TGTGCCAGCAGTTCACCGGGACAGGGAATGCGGATTGAGCAGTTCTTC
j_call: TRBJ2-7; d_call: -; v_call: TRBV20-1; clone_size: -; cdr3_aa: CSAEQGYEQYF; cdr3_nt: TGCAGTGCTGAACAGGGTTACGAGCAGTACTTC
j_call: TRBJ2-5; d_call: -; v_call: TRBV9; clone_size: -; cdr3_aa: CASSNYGVNQETQYF; cdr3_nt: TGTGCCAGCAGCAACTACGGGGTAAACCAAGAGACCCAGTACTTC
j_call: TRBJ1-5; d_call: TRBD1; v_call: TRBV30; clone_size: -; cdr3_aa: CAWTSGGPPQPQHF; cdr3_nt: TGTGCCTGGACATCAGGGGGCCCCCCTCAGCCCCAGCATTTT
j_call: TRBJ2-5; d_call: TRBD2; v_call: TRBV5-6; clone_size: once; cdr3_aa: CASRKREAPGTQYF; cdr3_nt: TGTGCCAGCAGGAAACGGGAGGCCCCCGGGACCCAGTACTTC
j_call: TRBJ1-2; d_call: -; v_call: TRBV29-1; clone_size: -; cdr3_aa: CSAPGGGNGYTF; cdr3_nt: TGCAGCGCACCCGGCGGGGGTAATGGCTACACCTTC
j_call: TRBJ1-5; d_call: -; v_call: TRBV19; clone_size: -; cdr3_aa: CASRPPGVYNQPQHF; cdr3_nt: TGTGCCAGTAGACCGCCCGGGGTATACAATCAGCCCCAGCATTTT
j_call: TRBJ1-2; d_call: TRBD1; v_call: TRBV28; clone_size: -; cdr3_aa: CASSDRDGYTF; cdr3_nt: TGTGCCAGCAGTGACAGGGATGGCTACACCTTC
j_call: TRBJ1-1; d_call: -; v_call: TRBV9; clone_size: -; cdr3_aa: CASSPGQNTEAFF; cdr3_nt: TGTGCCAGCAGCCCAGGGCAGAACACTGAAGCTTTCTTT
j_call: TRBJ1-1; d_call: -; v_call: TRBV18; clone_size: once; cdr3_aa: CASSPSVNTEAFF; cdr3_nt: TGTGCCAGCTCACCAAGCGTGAACACTGAAGCTTTCTTT
j_call: TRBJ2-7; d_call: TRBD1; v_call: TRBV4-2; clone_size: -; cdr3_aa: CASSQDKTGDYEQYF; cdr3_nt: TGTGCCAGCAGCCAAGATAAAACAGGGGACTACGAGCAGTACTTC
j_call: TRBJ1-2; d_call: -; v_call: TRBV5-1; clone_size: -; cdr3_aa: CASSLDKVYGYTF; cdr3_nt: TGCGCCAGCAGCCTCGACAAGGTCTATGGCTACACCTTC
j_call: TRBJ2-5; d_call: TRBD2; v_call: TRBV27; clone_size: -; cdr3_aa: CASSFWSSGSQETQYF; cdr3_nt: TGTGCCAGCAGTTTCTGGTCTAGCGGGAGCCAAGAGACCCAGTACTTC
j_call: TRBJ2-7; d_call: TRBD2; v_call: TRBV28; clone_size: -; cdr3_aa: CASSGGLAGVYEQYF; cdr3_nt: TGTGCCAGCAGTGGGGGACTAGCGGGAGTCTACGAGCAGTACTTC
j_call: TRBJ2-3; d_call: -; v_call: TRBV5-4; clone_size: -; cdr3_aa: CASSQSGGEGTQYF; cdr3_nt: TGTGCCAGCAGCCAAAGCGGTGGTGAGGGTACGCAGTATTTT
j_call: TRBJ1-2; d_call: -; v_call: TRBV5-6; clone_size: -; cdr3_aa: CASSLWGDSRYGYTF; cdr3_nt: TGTGCCAGCAGCCTCTGGGGGGACTCCCGCTATGGCTACACCTTC